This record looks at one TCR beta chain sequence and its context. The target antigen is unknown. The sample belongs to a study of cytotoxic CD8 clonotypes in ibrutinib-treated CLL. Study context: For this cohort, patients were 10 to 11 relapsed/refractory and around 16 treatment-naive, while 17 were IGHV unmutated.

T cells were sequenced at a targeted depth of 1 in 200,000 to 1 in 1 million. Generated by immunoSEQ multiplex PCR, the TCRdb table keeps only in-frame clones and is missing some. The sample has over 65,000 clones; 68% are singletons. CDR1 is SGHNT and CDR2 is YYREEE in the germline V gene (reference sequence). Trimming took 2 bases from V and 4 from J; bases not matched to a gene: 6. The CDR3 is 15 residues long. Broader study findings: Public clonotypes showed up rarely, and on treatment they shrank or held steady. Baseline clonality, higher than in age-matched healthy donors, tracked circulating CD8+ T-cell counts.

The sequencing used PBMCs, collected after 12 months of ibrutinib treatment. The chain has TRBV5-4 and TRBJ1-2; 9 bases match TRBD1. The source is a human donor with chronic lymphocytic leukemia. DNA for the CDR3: TGTGCCAGCAGCTTTGGGGACAGGGAATCCTATGGCTACACCTTC. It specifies CASSFGDRESYGYTF.